The T cell receptor beta chain under discussion was sequenced for a study of control samples from healthy donors and cancer patients. The assay was immunoSEQ multiplex PCR, and TCRdb's table has in-frame clones only and misses some. This table has 35,000 to 55,000 clones, around 93% appearing once. Germline V CDR1 and CDR2: MGHRA, YSYEKL. V gave up 0 bases and J gave up 4 bases, with 12 bases separating them. The length of the CDR3 is 15 residues. This clone was picked up a small number of times. The sequenced sample was PBMCs. The chain recombines TRBV4-1 with TRBJ1-2; D uncertain. This clonotype originated in a woman between 35 and 50 years old with head and neck cancer. CDR3 amino acids: CASSQDQLGLYGYTF. The DNA of the CDR3 is TGCGCCAGCAGCCAAGATCAGCTTGGGCTCTATGGCTACACCTTC.